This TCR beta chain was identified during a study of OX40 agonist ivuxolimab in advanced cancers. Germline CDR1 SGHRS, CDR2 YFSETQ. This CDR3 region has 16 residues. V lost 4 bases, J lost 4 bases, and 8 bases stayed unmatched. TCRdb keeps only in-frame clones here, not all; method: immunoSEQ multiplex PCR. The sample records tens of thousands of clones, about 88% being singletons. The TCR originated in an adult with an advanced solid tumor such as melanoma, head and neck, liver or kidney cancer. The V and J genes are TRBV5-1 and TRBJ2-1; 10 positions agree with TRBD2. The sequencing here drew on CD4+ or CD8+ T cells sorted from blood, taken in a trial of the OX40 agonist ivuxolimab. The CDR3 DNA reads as TGCGCCAGCAGCCTACCAGGACTAGCGGTTTACAATGAGCAGTTCTTC. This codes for CASSLPGLAVYNEQFF.